This T cell receptor (beta chain) was sequenced in a study of technical replicates of blood from several donors (dated 2017 in TCRdb). For this clone: The antigen this receptor binds is unknown. No base quality information exists; no much larger clone differs at one position.

Libraries were constructed by the immunoSEQ multiplex PCR assay. TCRdb's version of the immuneACCESS table is confined to in-frame rearrangements and falls short of the full clone set. An unresolved V gene accounts for under half of the shortfall where checked; the remainder is of unknown origin. The sample contains tens of thousands of clones, about nine tenths of them found a single time. The ten largest clones take up about 0.37% of the sample. V ends up 1 base short and J 5 bases short, with an unmatched junction base count of 5. Inclusive of the bounding cysteine and phenylalanine, the CDR3 is 15 residues long. Of the read, only the CDR3 DNA is kept; its 45 bases are in frame from base 1. The germline V gene (reference sequence) provides CDR1 LNHNV and CDR2 YYDKDF.

This TCR came from a human donor in good health. The sample consisted of T cells isolated from PBMCs. Recombination linked TRBV15 to TRBJ2-3, with 8 bases in between that match TRBD2. CDR3 loop: CATSRGPGGGDTQYF. In nucleotide form, the sequence is TGTGCCACCAGCAGAGGCCCGGGAGGGGGAGATACGCAGTATTTT.